A single count supports the clone carrying this T cell receptor (beta chain). This entry belongs to a study of shared clonotypes between healthy human individuals. The protocol was immunoSEQ multiplex PCR, while the TCRdb copy is restricted to in-frame clones and leaves out a portion. The sample contains about 2 million clones, 85% to 95% of which appear only once. This CDR3 has 13 residues. V lost 7 bases to trimming and J lost 1 base, with 9 bases between them. Germline assignment: CDR1 SNHLY and CDR2 FYNNEI. The clonotype was recovered from a man in his late teens or twenties in good health. Source material: naive CD4+ T cells sorted from blood. Subset specified: CD45RA+ positively selected. V usage is TRBV2 and J usage is TRBJ2-3; weak D call: TRBD2 (5 bases). The CDR3 DNA reads TGTGCCAGCAAAACGAGGGGCACAGATACGCAGTATTTT. Residues: CASKTRGTDTQYF. The variable domain in full, completed from reference TRBV2 and TRBJ2-3, reads EPEVTQTPSHQVTQMGQEVILRCVPISNHLYFYWYRQILGQKVEFLVSFYNNEISEKSEIFDDQFSVERPDGSNFTLKIRSTKLEDSAMYFCASKTRGTDTQYFGPGTRLTVL.